The sequence of this TCR beta chain was determined in a study of regulatory T cells in long-lasting Graves disease. Study-level background: Duration of antithyroid drug therapy among newly diagnosed Graves' patients was under 3 months.

To make TCR beta libraries, researchers used iRepertoire HTBI primers and Arm-PCR of CDR3 regions. TCRdb used MiXCR to reprocess the multiplex PCR reads, holding one entry per CDR3 protein. In the table there are 350,000 to 550,000 distinct CDR3 sequences, under 15% of which are singletons. The CDR3 has 17 residues. Germline CDR1 and CDR2: LNHDA and SQIVND (reference sequence). The ends were cut back, 5 bases at V and 5 bases at J, with 21 bases in the middle. This clonotype was counted ten times or more. The antigen is unknown. Broader study findings: What was studied was peripheral blood only, and not thyroid tissue.

Time point here: newly diagnosed GD, antithyroid drugs for less than 3 months. Making the TCR library involved RNA that had been extracted from PBMCs. This sample also appeared in a second study, on T cells in Graves' hyperthyroidism and ophthalmopathy. From that report: Investigators excluded patients with uncontrolled infection, other autoimmune disease, pregnancy or lactation.

This specimen was peripheral blood mononuclear cells (PBMCs), taken at new diagnosis, from a patient treated with antithyroid drugs. The gene calls are TRBV19 and TRBJ2-2; tentatively, D is TRBD2 (6 bases). The sequence was obtained from a woman in her thirties with Graves disease. CDR3 sequence: CASSLSPASVQTGELFF. The CDR3 bases are TGTGCCAGTAGTTTAAGCCCAGCTAGCGTCCAGACCGGGGAGCTGTTTTTT.